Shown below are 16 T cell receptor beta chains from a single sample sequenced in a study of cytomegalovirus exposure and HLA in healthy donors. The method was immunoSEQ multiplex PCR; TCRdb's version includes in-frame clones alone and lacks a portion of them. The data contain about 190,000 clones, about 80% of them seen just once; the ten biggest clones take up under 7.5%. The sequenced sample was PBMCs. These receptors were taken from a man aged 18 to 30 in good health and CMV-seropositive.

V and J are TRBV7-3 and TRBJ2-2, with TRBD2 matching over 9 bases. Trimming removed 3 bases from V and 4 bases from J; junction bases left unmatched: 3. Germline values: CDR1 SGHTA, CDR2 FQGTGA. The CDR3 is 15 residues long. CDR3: CASSLSSGITGELFF. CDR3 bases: TGTGCCAGCAGCTTGTCTAGCGGGATCACCGGGGAGCTGTTTTTT.

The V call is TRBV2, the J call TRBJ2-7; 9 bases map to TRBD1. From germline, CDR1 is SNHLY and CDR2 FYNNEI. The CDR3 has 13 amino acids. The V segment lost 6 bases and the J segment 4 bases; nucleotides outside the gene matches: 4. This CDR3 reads CASSRDREYEQYF. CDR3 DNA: TGTGCCAGCAGCCGGGACAGGGAGTACGAGCAGTACTTC. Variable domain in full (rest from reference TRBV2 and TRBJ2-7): EPEVTQTPSHQVTQMGQEVILRCVPISNHLYFYWYRQILGQKVEFLVSFYNNEISEKSEIFDDQFSVERPDGSNFTLKIRSTKLEDSAMYFCASSRDREYEQYFGPGTRLTVT.

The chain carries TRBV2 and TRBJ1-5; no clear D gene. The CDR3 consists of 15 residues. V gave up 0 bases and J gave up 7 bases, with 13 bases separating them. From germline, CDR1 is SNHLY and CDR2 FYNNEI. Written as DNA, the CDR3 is TGTGCCAGCAGTGAAGCGCGCGGTGCGGGGCAGCCCCAGCATTTT. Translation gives CASSEARGAGQPQHF.

The CDR3 DNA is TGTGCCAGCAGCGTAGAAAATGCGGGAGGGACGCAGTATTTT. This encodes CASSVENAGGTQYF. The chain recombines TRBV9 with TRBJ2-3; 9 nucleotides align to TRBD2. J lost 9 bases, V lost 0 bases, and 5 bases had no gene match. Germline-derived CDR1 and CDR2 are SGDLS and YYNGEE. The CDR3 totals 14 residues. Looking up the rest from reference TRBV9 and TRBJ2-3 gives the full variable domain: DSGVTQTPKHLITATGQRVTLRCSPRSGDLSVYWYQQSLDQGLQFLIQYYNGEERAKGNILERFSAQQFPDLHSELNLSSLELGDSALYFCASSVENAGGTQYFGPGTRLTVL.

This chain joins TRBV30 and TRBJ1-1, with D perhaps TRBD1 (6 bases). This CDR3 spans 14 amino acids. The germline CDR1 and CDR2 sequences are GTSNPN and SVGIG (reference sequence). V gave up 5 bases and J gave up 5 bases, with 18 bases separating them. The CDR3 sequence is CAWLGAGDRTEAFF. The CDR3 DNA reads TGTGCCTGGCTTGGGGCAGGGGATCGGACTGAAGCTTTCTTT.

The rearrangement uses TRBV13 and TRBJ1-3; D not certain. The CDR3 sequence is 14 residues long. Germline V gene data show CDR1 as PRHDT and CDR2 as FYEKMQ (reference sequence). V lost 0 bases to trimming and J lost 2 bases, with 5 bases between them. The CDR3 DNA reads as TGTGCCAGCAGCTTAGGGGGAGCTGGAAACACCATATATTTT. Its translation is CASSLGGAGNTIYF.

Here the CDR3 DNA reads TGTGCCATCAGTGAGTCCCGGGATGGGTCCGAGCAGTACTTC. Translation gives CAISESRDGSEQYF. The rearrangement links TRBV10-3 to TRBJ2-7; weak D call: TRBD2 (5 bases). Germline loops: CDR1 ENHRY, CDR2 SYGVKD. Trimming removed 0 bases at V and 6 bases at J, with 12 bases between. There are 14 residues in the CDR3.

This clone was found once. CDR3 sequence reads: CASSQAGQLTSYEQYF. The CDR3 DNA is TGTGCCAGCAGCCAGGCGGGACAGTTGACTTCCTACGAGCAGTACTTC. This chain joins TRBV4-2 and TRBJ2-7, with a weak D call TRBD1 (7 bases). Trimming shortened V by 3 bases and J by 1 base, and 16 bases separated the two germline ends. The CDR3 covers 16 residues. Germline V gene data show CDR1 as LGHNA and CDR2 as YNFKEQ.

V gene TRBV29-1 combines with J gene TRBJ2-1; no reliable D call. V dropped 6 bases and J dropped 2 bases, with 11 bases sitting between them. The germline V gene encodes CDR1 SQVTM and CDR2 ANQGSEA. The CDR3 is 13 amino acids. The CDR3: CSVADSAYNEQFF. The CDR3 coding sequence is TGCAGCGTCGCCGACTCCGCCTACAATGAGCAGTTCTTC.

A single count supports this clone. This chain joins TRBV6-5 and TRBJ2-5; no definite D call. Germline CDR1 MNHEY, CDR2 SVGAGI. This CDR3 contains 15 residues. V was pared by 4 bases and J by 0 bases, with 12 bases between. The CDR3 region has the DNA TGTGCCAGCAGTTCCGGAGTCGTGTACCAAGAGACCCAGTACTTC. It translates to CASSSGVVYQETQYF.

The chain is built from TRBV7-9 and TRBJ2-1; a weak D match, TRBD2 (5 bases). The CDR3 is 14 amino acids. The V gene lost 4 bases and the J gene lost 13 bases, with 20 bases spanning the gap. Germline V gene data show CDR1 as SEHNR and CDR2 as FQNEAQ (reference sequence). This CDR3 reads CASSSTRLSGVQFF. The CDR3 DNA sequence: TGTGCCAGCAGCTCTACCCGCCTCAGCGGAGTACAGTTCTTC. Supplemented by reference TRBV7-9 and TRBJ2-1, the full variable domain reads DTGVSQNPRHKITKRGQNVTFRCDPISEHNRLYWYRQTLGQGPEFLTYFQNEAQLEKSRLLSDRFSAERPKGSFSTLEIQRTEQGDSAMYLCASSSTRLSGVQFFGPGTRLTVL.

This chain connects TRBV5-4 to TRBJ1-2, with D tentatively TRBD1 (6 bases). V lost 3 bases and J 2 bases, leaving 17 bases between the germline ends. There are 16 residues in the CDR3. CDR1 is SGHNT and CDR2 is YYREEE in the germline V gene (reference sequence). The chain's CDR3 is CASSSDFATGNYGYTF. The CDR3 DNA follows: TGTGCCAGCAGCTCAGATTTTGCAACAGGGAACTATGGCTACACCTTC.

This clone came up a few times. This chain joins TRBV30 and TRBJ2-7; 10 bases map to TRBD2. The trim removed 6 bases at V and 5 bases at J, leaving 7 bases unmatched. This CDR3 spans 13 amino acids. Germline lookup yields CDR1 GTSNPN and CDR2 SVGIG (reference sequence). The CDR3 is CACLQREGHEQYF. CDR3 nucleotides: TGTGCCTGCCTGCAGCGGGAGGGCCACGAGCAGTACTTC.

The CDR3, as DNA: TGTGCCAGCAGTGTGGGCCCCGAACCGATCGGGGTTTACTATGGCTACACCTTC. Its translation: CASSVGPEPIGVYYGYTF. This chain uses TRBV27 with TRBJ1-2; the D is unclear. Per germline, CDR1 MNHEY and CDR2 SMNVEV (reference sequence). The CDR3 covers 18 residues. V dropped 5 bases and J dropped 3 bases, with 25 bases sitting between them.

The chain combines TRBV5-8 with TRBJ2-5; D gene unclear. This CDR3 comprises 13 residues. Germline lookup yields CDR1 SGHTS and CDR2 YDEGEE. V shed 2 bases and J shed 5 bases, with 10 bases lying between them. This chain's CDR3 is CASSFWPGETQYF. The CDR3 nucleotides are TGTGCCAGCAGCTTTTGGCCCGGGGAGACCCAGTACTTC.

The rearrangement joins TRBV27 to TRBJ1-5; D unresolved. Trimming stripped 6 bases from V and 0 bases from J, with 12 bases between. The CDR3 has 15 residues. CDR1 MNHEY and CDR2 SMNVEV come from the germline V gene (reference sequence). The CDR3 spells CASSPGGLSNQPQHF. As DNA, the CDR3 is TGTGCCAGCAGCCCCGGTGGTCTTAGCAATCAGCCCCAGCATTTT.